What follows are 31 T cell receptor beta chains derived from one specimen sequenced in a study of CD8 T cells in ankylosing spondylitis. TCRdb independently ran MiXCR on the 5' RACE reads; one entry per CDR3 protein. The sample has approximately 200,000 distinct CDR3 sequences, about an eighth seen once. What was sequenced was blood, either unsorted or a sorted T cell fraction (not recorded which). The receptors shown here come from a female donor with ankylosing spondylitis or in good health (not recorded which).

Points on this clonotype: A much larger clone sits a single nucleotide away, making a read error possible. The chain joins TRBV11-1 to TRBJ1-1, with D unclear. Per germline, CDR1 SGHAT and CDR2 FQDESV (reference sequence). The CDR3 runs 12 residues. Here the CDR3 reads CVSSPLNTEAFF. The CDR3, as DNA: TGTGTCAGCAGCCCACTGAACACTGAAGCTTTCTTT.

This clonotype was counted ten times or more. This chain connects TRBV7-9 to TRBJ2-1, with D perhaps TRBD1 or TRBD2 (6 bases each). Germline lookup yields CDR1 SEHNR and CDR2 FQNEAQ (reference sequence). The CDR3 loop spans 16 amino acids. Trimming pared 1 base from V and 4 bases from J, leaving 14 bases between. The CDR3, as DNA: TGTGCCAGCAGCTTAGTAGGGGGGTCCCTTTACAATGAGCAGTTCTTC. Protein: CASSLVGGSLYNEQFF.

This clonotype was seen repeatedly, ten times or more. The chain employs TRBV19 and TRBJ1-2; 8 nucleotides align to TRBD1. The length of the CDR3 is 13 residues. Germline values: CDR1 LNHDA, CDR2 SQIVND (reference sequence). Trimming took 6 bases from V and 5 from J; bases not matched to a gene: 5. CDR3 nucleotides: TGTGCCAGTAGCCGGGACAGGAGATATGGCTACACCTTC. Residues: CASSRDRRYGYTF.

This clonotype was counted many times. The gene calls are TRBV19 and TRBJ2-3; D gene ambiguous. The CDR3 sequence is 14 residues long. Germline V lookup: CDR1 LNHDA, CDR2 SQIVND (reference sequence). The ends were cut back, 3 bases at V and 1 base at J, with 8 bases in the middle. The CDR3 bases are TGTGCCAGTAGTATGGACCCTCGCACAGATACGCAGTATTTT. Translation: CASSMDPRTDTQYF.

This clonotype appeared many times. The J gene is TRBJ2-1, the V gene TRBV6-2 or TRBV6-3; the D is unclear. In germline, CDR1 is MNHEY, CDR2 SVGEGT. The CDR3 is 12 residues long. The V end lost 7 bases, the J end lost 4 bases, and 8 bases lay between the germline ends. CDR3 sequence (DNA): TGTGCCAGCAATTTTAGGTACAATGAGCAGTTCTTC. This encodes CASNFRYNEQFF.

Concerning this clonotype itself: A much larger clone is a single base away; this may be a read error. The chain couples TRBV19 to TRBJ2-1, with D perhaps given as TRBD1 or TRBD2 (8 bases each). CDR1 LNHDA and CDR2 SQIVND come from the germline V gene (reference sequence). This CDR3 comprises 16 residues. Trimming took 5 bases from V and 8 from J, leaving 22 bases between them. The CDR3 bases are TGTGCCAGTAGTCTGTCGGGACTAGTGGGACAGGATGAGCAGTTCTTC. Protein: CASSLSGLVGQDEQFF.

Note on this clonotype: The missing conserved phenylalanine or tryptophan at the end of this CDR3 makes a read error likely. The V call is TRBV4-2, the J call TRBJ2-3, with D possibly TRBD2 on 6 matching bases. Trimming removed 4 bases at V and 6 bases at J, with 17 bases between. The germline CDR1 and CDR2 sequences are LGHNA and YNFKEQ. The length of the CDR3 is 15 residues. The CDR3 nucleotides are TGTGCCAGCAGCCCCTTGGTCGGGAGTCCTGATACGCAGTATCTT. Protein product: CASSPLVGSPDTQYL.

This clonotype was recorded at least ten times. The chain uses TRBV12-3 or TRBV12-4 and TRBJ2-7; 9 nucleotides align to TRBD2. Germline trimming cut 4 bases from V and 4 bases from J; bases unmatched to any gene: 14. CDR3 length: 17 residues. In nucleotides, the CDR3 is TGTGCCAGCAGTTCATACAGGGTTGGTAGCGGGAGATACGAGCAGTACTTC. The encoded protein is CASSSYRVGSGRYEQYF.

The sample holds a few counts of this clonotype. The V gene is TRBV20-1, the J gene TRBJ1-4, with unresolved D. Trimming removed 0 bases at V and 7 bases at J, with 15 bases between. From germline, CDR1 is DFQATT and CDR2 SNEGSKA (reference sequence). The CDR3 loop spans 15 amino acids. CDR3 in amino acids: CSARDLAGSTEKLFF. The DNA for the CDR3 is TGCAGTGCTAGAGATCTTGCGGGGAGTACTGAAAAACTGTTTTTT.

In the case of this clonotype: This could be a read error, since a much larger clone is one nucleotide away. The chain combines TRBV12-3 or TRBV12-4 with TRBJ1-4, with D unresolved. The V end lost 6 bases, the J end lost 2 bases, and 13 bases lay between the germline ends. This CDR3 has 15 residues. CDR3 in DNA: TGTGCCAGCAGCAACATGGTGGGGACTAATGAAAAACTGTTTTTT. Translated, it gives CASSNMVGTNEKLFF.

In its sample, this clonotype was seen many times. The chain employs TRBV28 and TRBJ2-7; 7 nucleotides agree with TRBD1. With 6 bases clipped from V and 0 bases from J, the junction kept 8 bases outside the gene matches. Germline V lookup: CDR1 MDHEN, CDR2 SYDVKM. The CDR3 is made up of 15 amino acids. The CDR3 reads CASSPGQSTSYEQYF. The CDR3, as DNA: TGTGCCAGCAGCCCGGGACAGAGTACCTCCTACGAGCAGTACTTC.

In its sample, this clonotype was seen a few times. The genes are TRBV28 and TRBJ2-1; no clear D gene. The CDR3 covers 13 residues. Germline lookup yields CDR1 MDHEN and CDR2 SYDVKM. Trimming removed 6 bases at V and 10 bases at J, with 16 bases between. CDR3 amino acids: CASSPSSVREQFF. Here the CDR3 DNA reads TGTGCCAGCAGCCCTTCGTCGGTGCGAGAGCAGTTCTTC. Full variable domain (missing parts from reference TRBV28 and TRBJ2-1): DVKVTQSSRYLVKRTGEKVFLECVQDMDHENMFWYRQDPGLGLRLIYFSYDVKMKEKGDIPEGYSVSREKKERFSLILESASTNQTSMYLCASSPSSVREQFFGPGTRLTVL.

This clonotype was seen only a few times. The gene calls are TRBV6-5 and TRBJ2-7; D is uncertain. V was pared by 2 bases and J by 3 bases, with 14 bases between. The germline CDR1 and CDR2 sequences are MNHEY and SVGAGI. The CDR3 runs to 15 residues. This CDR3 is CASSYGKGRNYEQYF. In nucleotides, the CDR3 is TGTGCCAGCAGTTACGGAAAGGGTCGAAACTACGAGCAGTACTTC.

This clonotype was detected a few times. J is TRBJ2-3 and V is TRBV28; TRBD2 might be the D (6 bases). This CDR3 contains 15 residues. Germline V CDR1 and CDR2: MDHEN, SYDVKM. Between the trimmed V and J ends, which lost 2 bases and 2 bases, there was a span of 11 bases. CDR3 region: CASSLGGLTTDTQYF. The DNA for the CDR3 is TGTGCCAGCAGTTTAGGGGGACTCACCACAGATACGCAGTATTTT.

This clonotype was detected a few times. The chain recombines TRBV6-5 with TRBJ2-7; possibly TRBD1 for D (6 bases). CDR1 MNHEY and CDR2 SVGAGI come from the germline V gene. The CDR3 contains 14 residues. Trimming took 2 bases from V and 2 from J, leaving 10 bases between them. In DNA, the CDR3 is TGTGCCAGCAGTTACCTCGGACAGACCTACGAGCAGTACTTC. This codes for CASSYLGQTYEQYF.

The V and J genes are TRBV7-9 and TRBJ2-2; the D gene is possibly TRBD1 (6 bases). This CDR3 has 15 amino acids. Between the trimmed V and J ends, which lost 4 bases and 6 bases, there was a span of 15 bases. From germline, CDR1 is SEHNR and CDR2 FQNEAQ (reference sequence). CDR3 sequence (DNA): TGTGCCAGCAGCTCATACAGGGTTCTTCCCGGGGAGCTGTTTTTT. This encodes CASSSYRVLPGELFF.

This clonotype has just a few counts. The gene calls are TRBV11-2 and TRBJ2-3; 8 nucleotides line up with TRBD1. Germline CDR1 SGHAT, CDR2 FQNNGV. V lost 3 bases, J lost 5 bases, and 7 bases stayed unmatched. This CDR3 is 15 amino acids long. CDR3 residues: CASSLQGARGDTQYF. Written as DNA, the CDR3 is TGTGCCAGCAGCTTGCAGGGGGCTAGAGGAGATACGCAGTATTTT.

The rearrangement links TRBV11-2 to TRBJ2-3; D is possibly TRBD2 (5 bases). The CDR3 is 18 amino acids. Trimming removed 1 base at V and 3 bases at J, with 20 bases between. Germline values: CDR1 SGHAT, CDR2 FQNNGV. The CDR3 DNA reads TGTGCCAGCAGCTTAGGGACGGGGTTCCATGGACGGACAGATACGCAGTATTTT. Translation: CASSLGTGFHGRTDTQYF.

This clonotype was counted at least ten times. The chain is built from TRBV20-1 and TRBJ1-4; a possible D gene is TRBD1 (5 bases). Germline CDR1 reads DFQATT; CDR2 reads SNEGSKA (reference sequence). The V gene lost 0 bases and the J gene lost 0 bases, with 17 bases spanning the gap. The CDR3 sequence is 18 residues long. The DNA of the CDR3 is TGCAGTGCTAGAGATCTACTTGGGCAGGGAGCAACTAATGAAAAACTGTTTTTT. Protein sequence: CSARDLLGQGATNEKLFF.

In its sample, this clonotype was seen many times. The chain carries TRBV12-3 or TRBV12-4 and TRBJ1-1; maybe TRBD1 (6 bases). The CDR3 has 13 residues. V was shortened by 2 bases and J by 4 bases, with 8 bases between the two germline ends. CDR3 DNA sequence: TGTGCCAGCAGTTTAAAAGGGGGCACTGAAGCTTTCTTT. Protein: CASSLKGGTEAFF.

This clonotype was found many times. The chain uses TRBV6-5 and TRBJ2-7; 8 bases are shared with TRBD2. Germline-derived CDR1 and CDR2 are MNHEY and SVGAGI. The V segment lost 8 bases and the J segment 3 bases; nucleotides outside the gene matches: 9. The CDR3 has 14 residues. The CDR3 nucleotides are TGTGCCAGCCGTTTCGGACTAGCCTACTACGAGCAGTACTTC. Its translation: CASRFGLAYYEQYF.

This clonotype was counted between two and nine times. This chain joins TRBV9 and TRBJ2-1, with 10 positions matching TRBD2. V lost 0 bases, J lost 7 bases, and 10 bases stayed unmatched. Looked up from germline, CDR1 is SGDLS and CDR2 is YYNGEE. The CDR3 spans 17 residues. CDR3 protein: CASSVATGSGRGNEQFF. The CDR3 bases are TGTGCCAGCAGCGTAGCTACGGGGAGCGGGAGGGGGAATGAGCAGTTCTTC.

This clonotype was recorded at least ten times. The chain uses TRBV29-1 and TRBJ2-3, with a possible D match to TRBD2 (7 bases). Germline loops: CDR1 SQVTM, CDR2 ANQGSEA. The length of the CDR3 is 15 residues. V lost 8 bases to trimming and J lost 4 bases, with 22 bases between them. CDR3 protein: CSIGGGAFGSDTQYF. The CDR3 coding sequence is TGCAGCATAGGGGGGGGGGCGTTCGGTTCAGATACGCAGTATTTT.

This sequence joins TRBV20-1 and TRBJ2-6, with 9 bases identical to TRBD2. This CDR3 is 17 amino acids long. The V gene end was trimmed by 7 bases and the J gene end by 3 bases; junction bases not matched to a gene: 13. Germline CDR1 is DFQATT and CDR2 is SNEGSKA (reference sequence). In DNA form, the CDR3 reads TGCAGTGTCCCCCTTAGCGGGAGACGAGGTGGGGCCAACGTCCTGACTTTC. The encoded protein is CSVPLSGRRGGANVLTF.

This clonotype was seen repeatedly, ten times or more. This chain uses TRBV6-1 with TRBJ1-6; possibly TRBD1 for D (6 bases). The CDR3 extends over 15 amino acids. Trimming pared 5 bases from V and 5 bases from J, leaving 13 bases between. Germline CDR1 MNHNS, CDR2 SASEGT. This chain's CDR3 is CASSSDRRHNSPLHF. The CDR3 DNA reads as TGTGCCAGCAGTAGCGACAGGCGGCATAATTCACCCCTCCACTTT.

This clonotype was counted a few times. The gene calls are TRBV29-1 and TRBJ1-5; TRBD1 might be the D (5 bases). CDR1 and CDR2 from the germline V gene are SQVTM and ANQGSEA. The CDR3 has 14 residues. Deletions cut 4 bases from V and 4 bases from J, with 14 bases between. In DNA form, the CDR3 reads TGCAGCGTTGGGGGCGGCGGGGATAATCAGCCCCAGCATTTT. Protein sequence: CSVGGGGDNQPQHF.

This clonotype was seen only a few times. V gene TRBV12-3 or TRBV12-4 combines with J gene TRBJ2-5; the D gene is possibly TRBD1 (6 bases). This CDR3 contains 14 residues. V lost 5 bases, J lost 5 bases, and 15 bases lay in between. The CDR3, as DNA: TGTGCCAGCAGTCCCCGGACAGTAGGGGAGACCCAGTACTTC. Amino acid sequence: CASSPRTVGETQYF.

The CDR3 reads CASSERLTSYEQYF. The CDR3 DNA reads as TGTGCCAGCAGTGAAAGACTAACCTCCTACGAGCAGTACTTC. The chain combines TRBV28 with TRBJ2-7, with a possible D match to TRBD2 (5 bases). Germline CDR1 is MDHEN and CDR2 is SYDVKM. V was pared by 5 bases and J by 0 bases, with 11 bases between. The CDR3 is 14 amino acids.

This clonotype was detected many times. The J gene is TRBJ1-1, the V gene TRBV13, with no clear D. Germline values: CDR1 PRHDT, CDR2 FYEKMQ (reference sequence). V was pared by 4 bases and J by 1 base, with 25 bases between. The CDR3 is 19 amino acids. The CDR3 DNA reads as TGTGCCAGCAGCTCACCTGCTTCCCTATTAGGCAACACGAACACTGAAGCTTTCTTT. This sequence encodes CASSSPASLLGNTNTEAFF.

This clonotype was seen at least ten times. The chain joins TRBV10-3 to TRBJ1-1; D call uncertain. This CDR3 contains 11 residues. The germline CDR1 and CDR2 sequences are ENHRY and SYGVKD. Trimming shortened V by 8 bases and J by 3 bases, and 7 bases separated the two germline ends. The CDR3 reads CAIRSHTEAFF. For the CDR3, the DNA is TGTGCCATCCGATCCCACACTGAAGCTTTCTTT.

This clonotype was counted a few times. This chain uses TRBV11-2 with TRBJ1-4; TRBD1 is a possible D gene (5 bases). Looked up from germline, CDR1 is SGHAT and CDR2 is FQNNGV. Trimming removed 3 bases at V and 0 bases at J, with 17 bases between. This CDR3 is 18 amino acids long. CDR3: CASSFLPTVGSTNEKLFF. CDR3 sequence (DNA): TGTGCCAGCAGCTTCCTCCCGACAGTAGGTTCAACTAATGAAAAACTGTTTTTT.